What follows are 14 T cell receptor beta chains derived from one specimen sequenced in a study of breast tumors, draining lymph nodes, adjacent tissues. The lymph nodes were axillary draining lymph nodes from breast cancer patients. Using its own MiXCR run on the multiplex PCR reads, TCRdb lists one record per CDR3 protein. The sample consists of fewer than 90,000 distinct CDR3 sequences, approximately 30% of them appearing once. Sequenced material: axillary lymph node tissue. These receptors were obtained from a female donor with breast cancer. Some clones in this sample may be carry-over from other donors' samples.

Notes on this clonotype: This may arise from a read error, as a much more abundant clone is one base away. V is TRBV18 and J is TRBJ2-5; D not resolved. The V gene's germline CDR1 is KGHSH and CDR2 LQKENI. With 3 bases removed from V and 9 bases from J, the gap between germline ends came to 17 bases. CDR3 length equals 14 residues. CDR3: CASSPSAGVKAQYF. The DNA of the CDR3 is TGTGCCAGCTCACCCTCTGCTGGTGTAAAGGCCCAGTACTTC.

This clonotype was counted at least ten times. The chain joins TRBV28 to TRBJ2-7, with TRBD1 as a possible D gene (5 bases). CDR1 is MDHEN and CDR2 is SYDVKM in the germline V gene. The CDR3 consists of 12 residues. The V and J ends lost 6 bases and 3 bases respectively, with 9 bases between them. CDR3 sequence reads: CASRITGYEQYF. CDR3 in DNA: TGTGCCAGCAGGATCACAGGCTACGAGCAGTACTTC.

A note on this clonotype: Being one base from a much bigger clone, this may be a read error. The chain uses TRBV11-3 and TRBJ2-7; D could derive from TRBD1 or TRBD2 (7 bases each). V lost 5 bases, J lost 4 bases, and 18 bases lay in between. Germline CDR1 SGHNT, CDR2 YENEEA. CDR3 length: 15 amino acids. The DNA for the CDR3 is TGTGCCAGCAGCGTCGGTGGGACAGCGGGATACGAGCAGTACTTC. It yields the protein CASSVGGTAGYEQYF.

CDR3 sequence (DNA): TGTGCCAGCTCACAGATGGAAGCGAACACTGAAGCTTTCTTT. Translation: CASSQMEANTEAFF. The chain carries TRBV18 and TRBJ1-1, with D unresolved. Germline V gene data show CDR1 as KGHSH and CDR2 as LQKENI. The CDR3 contains 14 residues. Trimming removed 4 bases from V and 1 base from J, with 10 bases in between.

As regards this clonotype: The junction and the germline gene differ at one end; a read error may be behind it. The CDR3 DNA reads TGTGCCAGCGGCTCCTATAGACACGGGGAAGTCTACACCTTT. It specifies CASGSYRHGEVYTF. V is TRBV7-8 and J is TRBJ1-2; D remains ambiguous. This CDR3 has 14 amino acids. CDR1 SGHVS and CDR2 FQNEAQ come from the germline V gene.

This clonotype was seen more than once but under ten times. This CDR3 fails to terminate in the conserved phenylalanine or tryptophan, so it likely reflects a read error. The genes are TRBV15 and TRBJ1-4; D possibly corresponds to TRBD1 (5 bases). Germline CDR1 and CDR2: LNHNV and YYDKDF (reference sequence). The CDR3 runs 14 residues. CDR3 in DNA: TGTGCCACCAGCATCCAAGGGGTGAATGAAAGACTGTTTCTT. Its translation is CATSIQGVNERLFL.

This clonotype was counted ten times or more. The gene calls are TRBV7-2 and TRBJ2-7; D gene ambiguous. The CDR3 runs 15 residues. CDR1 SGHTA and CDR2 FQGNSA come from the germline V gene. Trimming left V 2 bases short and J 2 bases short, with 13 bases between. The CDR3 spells CASSLWAGGAYEQYF. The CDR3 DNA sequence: TGTGCCAGCAGCTTATGGGCAGGTGGAGCCTACGAGCAGTACTTC.

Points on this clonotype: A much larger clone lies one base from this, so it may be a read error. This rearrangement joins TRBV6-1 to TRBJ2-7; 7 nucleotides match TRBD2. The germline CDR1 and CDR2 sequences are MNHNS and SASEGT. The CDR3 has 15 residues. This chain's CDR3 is CASRPGPAGRYGQYF. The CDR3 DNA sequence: TGTGCCAGCAGGCCCGGCCCAGCGGGACGCTACGGGCAGTACTTC.

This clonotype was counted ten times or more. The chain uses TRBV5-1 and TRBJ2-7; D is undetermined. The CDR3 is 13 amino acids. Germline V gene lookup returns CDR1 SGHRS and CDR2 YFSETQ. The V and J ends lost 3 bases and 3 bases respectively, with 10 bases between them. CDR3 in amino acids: CASSSGEGYEQYF. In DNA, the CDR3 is TGCGCCAGCAGCTCCGGAGAAGGCTACGAGCAGTACTTC.

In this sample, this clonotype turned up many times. CDR3: CASGVVDNTDTQYF. The CDR3, as DNA: TGTGCCAGCGGGGTTGTAGATAACACAGATACGCAGTATTTT. The gene calls are TRBV9 and TRBJ2-3; D gene uncertain. Germline assignment: CDR1 SGDLS and CDR2 YYNGEE. The CDR3 is made up of 14 amino acids. The V gene lost 7 bases and the J gene lost 2 bases, with 14 bases spanning the gap.

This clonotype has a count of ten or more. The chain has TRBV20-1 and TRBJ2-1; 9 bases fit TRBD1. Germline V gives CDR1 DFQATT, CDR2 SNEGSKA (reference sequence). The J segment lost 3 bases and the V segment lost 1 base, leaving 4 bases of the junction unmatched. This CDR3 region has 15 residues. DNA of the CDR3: TGCAGTGCTAGAGTGGGGGACAGGGTCTACAATGAGCAGTTCTTC. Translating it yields CSARVGDRVYNEQFF.

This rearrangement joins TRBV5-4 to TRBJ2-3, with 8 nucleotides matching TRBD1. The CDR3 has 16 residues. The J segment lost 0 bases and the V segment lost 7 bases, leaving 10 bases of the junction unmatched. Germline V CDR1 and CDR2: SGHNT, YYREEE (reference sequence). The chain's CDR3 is CASGKPGQDSTDTQYF. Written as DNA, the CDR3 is TGTGCCAGCGGCAAACCGGGACAGGATAGCACAGATACGCAGTATTTT.

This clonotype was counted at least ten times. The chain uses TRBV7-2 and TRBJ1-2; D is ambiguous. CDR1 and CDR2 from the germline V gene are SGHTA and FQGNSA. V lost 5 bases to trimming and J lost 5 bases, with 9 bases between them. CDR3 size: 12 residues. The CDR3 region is CASSQRTYGYTF. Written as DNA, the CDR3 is TGTGCCAGCAGCCAAAGGACTTATGGCTACACCTTC.

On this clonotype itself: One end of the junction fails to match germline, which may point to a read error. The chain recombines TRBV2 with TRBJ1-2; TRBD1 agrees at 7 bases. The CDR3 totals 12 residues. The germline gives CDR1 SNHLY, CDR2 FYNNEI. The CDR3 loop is CASREQGHGYAF. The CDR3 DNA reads TGTGCTAGCAGAGAACAGGGGCATGGCTACGCCTTC.